A selection of T cell receptor beta chains follows, all from one sample in a study of cytomegalovirus exposure and HLA in healthy donors. The protocol was immunoSEQ multiplex PCR, while the TCRdb copy is restricted to in-frame clones and leaves out a portion. Of about 150,000 clones detected, around 84% appear once; the ten largest clones hold roughly 5.3%. The sequencing input was PBMCs. These receptors originate from a woman in her thirties or forties in good health and CMV-seropositive. The CDR3 runs from the conserved cysteine through the conserved F or W.

CASSRVGKSDTGELFF	TRBV7-3	TRBJ2-2
CASSPEGQYQPQHF	TRBV18	TRBJ1-5
CASSWGLGDYEQYF	TRBV5-6	TRBJ2-7
CASKRQGEYTEAFF	TRBV6-1	TRBJ1-1
CASQLAGVGEQFF	TRBV18	TRBJ2-1
CASSLRGAGYTDTQYF	TRBV5-6	TRBJ2-3
CASSDLQGAGGYTF	TRBV25-1	TRBJ1-2
CASSLKGFTGELFF	TRBV5-4	TRBJ2-2
CASSLVAGVKDTQYF	TRBV5-1	TRBJ2-3
CASSQEPRGAGRSLEQFF	TRBV14	TRBJ2-1
CASSSGTSGSYEQYF	TRBV27	TRBJ2-7
CASSVGQGNEKLFF	TRBV9	TRBJ1-4
CASSNSPNTGELFF	TRBV6-5	TRBJ2-2
CASSLSTGGGVKTQYF	TRBV28	TRBJ2-5
CASSPYRGEKLFF	TRBV6-5	TRBJ1-4
CASSKRWPGTSGREYNEQFF	TRBV21-1	TRBJ2-1
CASSSRIAESSTDTQYF	TRBV7-9	TRBJ2-3
CASGPRTGDNQPQHF	TRBV5-5	TRBJ1-5
CASSLGTPDRGGPSTNEKLFF	TRBV7-8	TRBJ1-4
CASSLGGQGWTQKETQYF	TRBV11-2	TRBJ2-5
CASSPDRQETQYF	TRBV5-4	TRBJ2-5
CASSLNQGFEAFF	TRBV7-3	TRBJ1-1
CASSLGLAERGYNEQFF	TRBV5-1	TRBJ2-1
CAWSLGQGKQPQHF	TRBV30	TRBJ1-5
CASSIGGQGLAKNIQYF	TRBV19	TRBJ2-4
CASSVADSGSYEQYF	TRBV9	TRBJ2-7
CASSSTRTYEQYF	TRBV19	TRBJ2-7
CASSGQDGEAFF	TRBV5-4	TRBJ1-1
CASSITRVSYEQYF	TRBV19	TRBJ2-7
CSVEGQTSGRIYNEQFF	TRBV29-1	TRBJ2-1
CASSSPGTVNTEAFF	TRBV28	TRBJ1-1
CASSWSGRAGEQYF	TRBV27	TRBJ2-7
CASSEAMDTQYF	TRBV6-1	TRBJ2-3
CASSPTGTGNTEAFF	TRBV4-1	TRBJ1-1
CVRSLGGQGDYEQYF	TRBV7-5	.